One and the same sample provided the 10 T cell receptor beta chains below, sequenced in a study of tissue T cells after allogeneic stem cell transplantation. Assay used: immunoSEQ multiplex PCR; TCRdb lists only in-frame clones, some missing. The sample comprises more than 3,500 clones, around half of which are singletons, and roughly 25% rests with the top ten. The time point denotes: mouse harvest day 14 after allogeneic transplant. Each mouse received 10^7 T-cell-depleted marrow cells plus 10^6 splenic CD5+ T cells by tail vein. Material for sequencing was gut tissue. Receptors originate from a female BALB/c mouse given C57BL/6 T cells with graft-versus-host disease after an allogeneic hematopoietic cell transplant.

Regarding this clone: The germline and genes are mouse ones. From the germline J gene comes the end of the CDR3, since the read stops 1 residue before it. The chain links TRBV26 to TRBJ2-4; no clear D gene. From germline, CDR1 is KGHPV and CDR2 FQNQEV (reference sequence). V was shortened by 2 bases and J by 1 base, with 7 bases between the two germline ends. This CDR3 is 14 amino acids long. The CDR3 region is CASSLGYGQNTLYF. Incomplete CDR3 DNA: TGTGCCAGCAGTCTGGGGTACGGTCAAAACACCTTGTAC.

Concerning this clone itself: Gene and germline names: mouse. The DNA ends 1 residue before the CDR3 does, and the rest of the CDR3 is filled in from the germline J gene. The chain links TRBV4 to TRBJ1-3; the D is unclear. There are 13 residues in the CDR3. CDR1 LGHDT and CDR2 YNNKQL come from the germline V gene (reference sequence). Trimming took 4 bases from V and 0 from J, leaving 4 bases between them. The CDR3 protein is CASSLNSGNTLYF. CDR3 DNA, as far as it was read: TGTGCCAGCAGCTTGAATTCTGGAAATACGCTCTAT.

As for this clone: All gene names here are mouse names. The sequence runs out 1 residue before the end of the CDR3; the remainder is reconstructed from the germline J gene. This chain connects TRBV12-1 to TRBJ2-1; 9 bases line up with TRBD2. Germline V lookup: CDR1 SGHSN, CDR2 HYEKVE. The CDR3 extends over 15 amino acids. V was clipped by 1 base and J by 2 bases; unmatched bases: 2. Here the CDR3 reads CASSLLGGYYAEQFF. The covered CDR3 bases are TGTGCCAGCTCTCTGCTGGGGGGGTACTATGCTGAGCAGTTC.

Comments on this clone: The genes are named according to mouse. The read ends 1 residue before the CDR3 terminus; that terminus is restored from the germline J gene. V and J are TRBV23 and TRBJ1-1. CDR1 KGHTA and CDR2 FQNQQP come from the germline V gene. The CDR3 is 13 residues long. The CDR3 bases that were read are TGCTCCAGCAGTCAAGAGGGAGACACAGAAGTCTTC. Encoded protein: CSSSQEGDTEVF. The full CDR3 is CSSSQEGDTEVFF.

Notes on this clone: Genes and germline come from the mouse. The read halts 1 residue ahead of the CDR3 end, with the missing end drawn from the germline J gene. The chain is built from TRBV13-3 and TRBJ2-1, with D possibly being TRBD1 or TRBD2 (6 bases each). From germline, CDR1 is NNHDY and CDR2 SYVADS. The CDR3 loop spans 14 amino acids. With 2 bases removed from V and 3 bases from J, the gap between germline ends came to 9 bases. Partial CDR3 DNA: TGTGCCAGCAGTGAACGGGGGCTCTATGCTGAGCAGTTC. It codes for CASSERGLYAEQF. The whole CDR3 reads CASSERGLYAEQFF.

Turning to this clone: Germline and genes here are mouse. With the read ending 1 residue before the CDR3 end, the germline J gene is used to fill in that end. This rearrangement joins TRBV26 to TRBJ2-4, with 8 positions matching TRBD2. The V and J ends lost 3 bases and 1 base, in that order; junction bases with no gene match: 6. The CDR3 length is 16 residues. CDR1 is KGHPV, CDR2 FQNQEV, per germline (reference sequence). CDR3 amino acids: CASSLLGGEGQNTLYF. The DNA read from the CDR3 is TGTGCCAGCAGTCTTTTGGGGGGGGAAGGTCAAAACACCTTGTAC.

This clone was observed a handful of times. The listed genes are named as in mouse. Incomplete CDR3 DNA: TGCTCCAGCAGTCAAGGGACAGCAAACACAGAAGTCTTC. Amino acids: CSSSQGTANTEVF. The whole CDR3 protein is CSSSQGTANTEVFF. The chain carries TRBV23 and TRBJ1-1; TRBD1, the table's D call, was not compared with the DNA. The read halts 1 residue ahead of the CDR3 end, with the missing end drawn from the germline J gene. This CDR3 region has 14 residues. Germline V gene data show CDR1 as KGHTA and CDR2 as FQNQQP.

As to this clone: Gene names are mouse gene names. With the read ending 1 residue before the CDR3 end, the germline J gene is used to fill in that end. The rearrangement joins TRBV23 to TRBJ2-5; no DNA check was done on the table's D call, TRBD1. CDR3 length: 15 residues. Germline values: CDR1 KGHTA, CDR2 FQNQQP. CDR3 bases read: TGCTCCAGCAGTCAATCGGGGACAGGGAAAGACACCCAGTAC. This gives the protein CSSSQSGTGKDTQY. The full CDR3 is CSSSQSGTGKDTQYF.

As to this clone: The germline and genes are mouse ones. The read finishes 1 residue shy of the CDR3 end, and the germline J gene is used to complete it. J is TRBJ1-1 and V is TRBV31, with 9 bases fitting TRBD1. In germline, CDR1 is GKSSPN, CDR2 SITVG. Trimming removed 0 bases from V and 1 base from J; junction bases left unmatched: 3. This CDR3 is built from 15 residues. The CDR3 sequence is CAWSLGGQGNTEVFF. The DNA read from the CDR3 is TGTGCCTGGAGTCTGGGGGGACAGGGAAACACAGAAGTCTTC.

This clone was seen a handful of times. The genes are named according to mouse. The CDR3 end lies 1 residue beyond the end of the read and is filled in from the germline J gene. The chain carries TRBV16 and TRBJ1-3; D might be TRBD1 (5 bases). Trimming took off 0 bases at V and 4 bases at J, with 7 bases between the two ends. CDR1 SGHSA and CDR2 FRNQAP come from the germline V gene. CDR3 length: 14 amino acids. CDR3 region: CASSLDGAGNTLYF. The DNA read from the CDR3 is TGTGCAAGCAGCTTAGATGGGGCCGGAAATACGCTCTAT.